A single sample is the source of the 30 T cell receptor beta chains below, sequenced in a study of T cells in localized non-small cell lung cancer. The table came from immunoSEQ multiplex PCR; TCRdb's copy has only in-frame clones and leaves some out. The top ten clones hold 16% of a sample with under 35,000 clones, around four fifths of them seen once. Here the sequenced sample was peripheral blood, taken before any cancer treatment. The source of these receptors is a male donor older than 55 with stage III squamous cell lung carcinoma.

V and J are TRBV19 and TRBJ2-3; 7 positions agree with TRBD1. This CDR3 has 16 residues. The ends lost 6 bases at V and 0 bases at J; junction bases unmatched: 9. The germline V gene encodes CDR1 LNHDA and CDR2 SQIVND (reference sequence). The CDR3 nucleotides read TGTGCCAGTAGCCGACAGGGCCGCTCTAGCACAGATACGCAGTATTTT. It encodes CASSRQGRSSTDTQYF.

This clone came up once. V and J are TRBV11-2 and TRBJ1-1, with D perhaps matching TRBD1 (5 bases). The germline CDR1 and CDR2 sequences are SGHAT and FQNNGV. The CDR3 extends over 18 amino acids. The V end was cut by 3 bases, the J end by 3 bases, with 23 bases between. The DNA of the CDR3 is TGTGCCAGCAGCTTCTATCGCCGGGACCCGAAGGTCGACACTGAAGCTTTCTTT. Translated: CASSFYRRDPKVDTEAFF. The full variable domain, in which reference TRBV11-2 and TRBJ1-1 provide the parts outside the CDR3, is EAGVAQSPRYKIIEKRQSVAFWCNPISGHATLYWYQQILGQGPKLLIQFQNNGVVDDSQLPKDRFSAERLKGVDSTLKIQPAKLEDSAVYLCASSFYRRDPKVDTEAFFGQGTRLTVV.

The chain employs TRBV2 and TRBJ2-7; D possibly corresponds to TRBD1 (6 bases). V was pared by 6 bases and J by 3 bases, with 24 bases between. This CDR3 comprises 17 residues. Per germline, CDR1 SNHLY and CDR2 FYNNEI. CDR3 loop: CASSLLAGVNSGYEQYF. In DNA form, the CDR3 reads TGTGCCAGCAGCCTCCTGGCAGGGGTAAATTCGGGCTACGAGCAGTACTTC.

The V and J genes are TRBV21-1 and TRBJ2-3. TRBV21-1 is labeled a pseudogene. The CDR3 runs to 16 residues. CDR3 in amino acids: CASSKGHRKARGTQYF. The CDR3 nucleotides read TGTGCCAGCAGCAAAGGACACCGAAAGGCGAGAGGTACGCAGTATTTT.

Notes on this clone: Since the CDR3 does not end with the conserved phenylalanine or tryptophan, this likely comes from a read error. The chain has TRBV7-9 and TRBJ2-7; TRBD2 matches 8 bases. The V segment lost 5 bases and the J segment 9 bases; nucleotides outside the gene matches: 9. This CDR3 is 13 amino acids long. Per the germline V gene, CDR1 is SEHNR and CDR2 is FQNEAQ (reference sequence). The CDR3 spells CASSQTTGGVQYS. The CDR3 DNA reads as TGTGCCAGCAGCCAGACGACGGGAGGGGTGCAGTACTCC.

The rearrangement links TRBV7-2 to TRBJ1-2, with D perhaps TRBD1 (5 bases). Germline V gene lookup returns CDR1 SGHTA and CDR2 FQGNSA. The CDR3 has 13 amino acids. Between the trimmed V and J ends, which lost 5 bases and 8 bases, there was a span of 15 bases. DNA of the CDR3: TGTGCCAGCAGCACGACAGTCCCTGGGGGCTACACCTTC. Translation gives CASSTTVPGGYTF.

The chain recombines TRBV2 with TRBJ1-5; TRBD1 matches at 7 bases. This CDR3 spans 12 amino acids. Germline V gene data show CDR1 as SNHLY and CDR2 as FYNNEI. J was trimmed by 9 bases and V by 5 bases; bases with no gene match: 4. Here the CDR3 DNA reads TGTGCCAGCAGTCCGGACAGGCCGCCCCAGCATTTT. Amino acid sequence: CASSPDRPPQHF.

The rearrangement uses TRBV28 and TRBJ2-7; 9 nucleotides agree with TRBD1. Per germline, CDR1 MDHEN and CDR2 SYDVKM. Trimming removed 6 bases from V and 1 base from J; junction bases left unmatched: 4. CDR3 length equals 14 residues. CDR3 nucleotide sequence: TGTGCCAGCAGACGGACAGGGGTATCCTACGAGCAGTACTTC. Encoded protein: CASRRTGVSYEQYF.

V usage is TRBV5-6 and J usage is TRBJ2-7; no firm D call. The V and J ends lost 4 bases and 4 bases respectively, with 6 bases between them. CDR1 is SGHDT and CDR2 is YYEEEE in the germline V gene. The CDR3 loop spans 11 amino acids. CDR3 loop: CASSHRYEQYF. CDR3 DNA: TGTGCCAGCAGCCACCGGTACGAGCAGTACTTC. The whole variable domain, filled in from reference TRBV5-6 and TRBJ2-7, reads DAGVTQSPTHLIKTRGQQVTLRCSPKSGHDTVSWYQQALGQGPQFIFQYYEEEERQRGNFPDRFSGHQFPNYSSELNVNALLLGDSALYLCASSHRYEQYFGPGTRLTVT.

The rearrangement joins TRBV6-5 to TRBJ1-6; D is possibly TRBD1 (5 bases). CDR3 length equals 12 residues. The V and J ends lost 4 bases and 9 bases respectively, with 7 bases between them. CDR1 is MNHEY, CDR2 SVGAGI, per germline. CDR3 amino acids: CASSSGFSPLHF. The DNA for the CDR3 is TGTGCCAGCAGTTCAGGGTTTTCACCCCTCCACTTT.

The genes are TRBV4-1 and TRBJ2-7; 12 nucleotides line up with TRBD1. The V and J ends lost 4 bases and 7 bases, in that order; junction bases with no gene match: 8. Germline V gene lookup returns CDR1 MGHRA and CDR2 YSYEKL. The CDR3 loop spans 15 amino acids. The CDR3 spells CASSPFRDRGQEQYF. CDR3 sequence (DNA): TGCGCCAGCAGCCCCTTTAGGGACAGGGGGCAGGAGCAGTACTTC.

This rearrangement joins TRBV7-2 to TRBJ2-7; D is uncertain. The length of the CDR3 is 15 residues. Germline CDR1 and CDR2: SGHTA and FQGNSA. V lost 1 base and J lost 5, with 15 bases in between. The CDR3 region has the DNA TGTGCCAGCAGCTTAGAGTCCGGGCCAAGCGACGAGCAGTACTTC. Its protein is CASSLESGPSDEQYF.

The rearrangement links TRBV28 to TRBJ2-7, with unresolved D. Trimming removed 7 bases from V and 7 bases from J, with 14 bases in between. Germline V gene lookup returns CDR1 MDHEN and CDR2 SYDVKM. This CDR3 comprises 12 residues. CDR3 amino acids: CASTSTRKEQYF. In DNA, the CDR3 is TGTGCCAGCACCTCTACAAGGAAGGAGCAGTACTTC.

The rearrangement uses TRBV6-5 and TRBJ2-1, with TRBD2 matching over 7 bases. J lost 8 bases, V lost 5 bases, and 12 bases had no gene match. The CDR3 is 15 amino acids. The germline V gene has CDR1 MNHEY and CDR2 SVGAGI. The CDR3 DNA reads TGTGCCAGCAGTAACCTAGCGGTATTTCGTGATGAGCAGTTCTTC. It codes for CASSNLAVFRDEQFF.

This sequence joins TRBV6-5 and TRBJ1-1; the D gene is possibly TRBD1 (5 bases). The V end was cut by 5 bases, the J end by 3 bases, with 16 bases between. Germline V gene lookup returns CDR1 MNHEY and CDR2 SVGAGI. CDR3 size: 15 residues. The CDR3 sequence: CASSPLEGAHTEAFF. DNA of the CDR3: TGTGCCAGCAGTCCCTTGGAAGGGGCCCACACTGAAGCTTTCTTT.

This sequence joins TRBV19 and TRBJ1-2, with D possibly TRBD1 on 5 matching bases. The CDR3 runs to 15 residues. V was trimmed by 7 bases and J by 4 bases, leaving 19 bases between them. Germline lookup yields CDR1 LNHDA and CDR2 SQIVND (reference sequence). CDR3 residues: CASTGTGTYLYGYTF. CDR3 DNA: TGTGCCAGTACTGGGACCGGGACCTATCTCTATGGCTACACCTTC.

V and J are TRBV7-2 and TRBJ1-2; maybe TRBD1 (5 bases). V lost 0 bases, J lost 8 bases, and 16 bases lay in between. CDR1 SGHTA and CDR2 FQGNSA come from the germline V gene. The CDR3 totals 15 residues. This CDR3 reads CASSLASWAGQGYTF. The CDR3 region has the DNA TGTGCCAGCAGCTTAGCGTCGTGGGCAGGGCAAGGCTACACCTTC. Supplemented by reference TRBV7-2 and TRBJ1-2, the full variable domain reads GAGVSQSPSNKVTEKGKDVELRCDPISGHTALYWYRQSLGQGLEFLIYFQGNSAPDKSGLPSDRFSAERTGGSVSTLTIQRTQQEDSAVYLCASSLASWAGQGYTFGSGTRLTVV.

By share, this clone ranks as medium-sized. The chain is built from TRBV28 and TRBJ1-4; TRBD1 aligns across 9 bases. V lost 3 bases and J lost 8; bases outside the gene matches: 4. There are 14 residues in the CDR3. The germline CDR1 and CDR2 sequences are MDHEN and SYDVKM. CDR3 in amino acids: CASSLTGGQEKLFF. CDR3 nucleotides: TGTGCCAGCAGTTTGACAGGGGGACAAGAAAAACTGTTTTTT.

The chain couples TRBV6-6 to TRBJ1-2, with TRBD1 matching 9 bases. CDR1 and CDR2 (germline): MNHNY, SVGAGI (reference sequence). The trim removed 0 bases at V and 5 bases at J, leaving 4 bases unmatched. The CDR3 loop spans 15 amino acids. The CDR3 DNA reads as TGTGCCAGCAGTTACTCGGGACAGGGAGGATATGGCTACACCTTC. This encodes CASSYSGQGGYGYTF.

This chain connects TRBV5-1 to TRBJ1-1, with unresolved D. CDR3 size: 15 residues. The V gene lost 0 bases and the J gene lost 2 bases, with 11 bases spanning the gap. From germline, CDR1 is SGHRS and CDR2 YFSETQ. CDR3 residues: CASSLELGSNTEAFF. The CDR3 DNA reads TGCGCCAGCAGCTTGGAATTAGGGTCTAACACTGAAGCTTTCTTT.

CDR3 nucleotide sequence: TGCGCCAGCAGCTCCCGACAGGGCCTCGAGAACTATGGCTACACCTTC. Translation: CASSSRQGLENYGYTF. The chain couples TRBV4-1 to TRBJ1-2, with 7 bases that match TRBD1. Per germline, CDR1 MGHRA and CDR2 YSYEKL. The CDR3 runs to 16 residues. With 5 bases clipped from V and 2 bases from J, the junction kept 11 bases outside the gene matches.

This chain connects TRBV30 to TRBJ2-3; tentatively, D is TRBD1 or TRBD2 (6 bases each). Germline CDR1 and CDR2: GTSNPN and SVGIG (reference sequence). The CDR3 loop spans 15 amino acids. Trimming took off 2 bases at V and 5 bases at J, with 17 bases between the two ends. CDR3 coding DNA: TGTGCCTGGAGTTTTCCGGGGGCTGCTGGAGATACGCAGTATTTT. It yields the protein CAWSFPGAAGDTQYF.

The gene calls are TRBV6-6 and TRBJ2-7; D call uncertain. The CDR3 consists of 14 residues. CDR1 MNHNY and CDR2 SVGAGI come from the germline V gene (reference sequence). Trimming pared 0 bases from V and 6 bases from J, leaving 12 bases between. CDR3 protein: CASSYSGTTGEQYF. The CDR3 DNA follows: TGTGCCAGCAGTTACTCTGGCACCACGGGCGAGCAGTACTTC.

This chain links TRBV11-1 with TRBJ2-7, with 9 bases aligning to TRBD2. This CDR3 has 16 amino acids. CDR1 is SGHAT and CDR2 is FQDESV in the germline V gene (reference sequence). V lost 5 bases and J lost 1; bases outside the gene matches: 9. CDR3 residues: CASSTQSGGKSYEQYF. The CDR3, as DNA: TGTGCCAGCAGCACCCAGAGCGGGGGGAAATCCTACGAGCAGTACTTC.

The V and J genes are TRBV19 and TRBJ2-7; 9 bases fit TRBD1. Unmatched junction bases numbered 2, after V lost 3 bases and J lost 2 bases. CDR1 is LNHDA and CDR2 is SQIVND in the germline V gene (reference sequence). This CDR3 has 14 amino acids. The CDR3 protein is CASSIGTGPYEQYF. CDR3 DNA sequence: TGTGCCAGTAGTATTGGGACAGGGCCCTACGAGCAGTACTTC.

V and J are TRBV4-1 and TRBJ2-7; 7 bases line up with TRBD1. The CDR3 has 14 amino acids. Germline CDR1 MGHRA, CDR2 YSYEKL. V was clipped by 5 bases and J by 0 bases; unmatched bases: 4. The CDR3 loop is CASSITGDSYEQYF. Here the CDR3 DNA reads TGCGCCAGCAGCATCACAGGGGACTCCTACGAGCAGTACTTC.

This clone occurred a few times. The chain links TRBV4-3 to TRBJ1-6; unclear D gene. The CDR3 is made up of 15 amino acids. Germline loops: CDR1 LGHNA, CDR2 YSLEER. Between the trimmed V and J ends, which lost 8 bases and 7 bases, there was a span of 18 bases. This CDR3 reads CASRSGSVSNSPLHF. The CDR3 region has the DNA TGCGCCAGCCGGAGCGGGTCGGTGAGCAATTCACCCCTCCACTTT.

This chain joins TRBV30 and TRBJ2-6; D may be TRBD2 (5 bases). V lost 4 bases and J 0 bases, leaving 19 bases between the germline ends. Per the germline V gene, CDR1 is GTSNPN and CDR2 is SVGIG (reference sequence). The CDR3 extends over 18 amino acids. The CDR3 DNA is TGTGCCTGGACTCCCACAAGGTTTGGACTCTCTGGGGCCAACGTCCTGACTTTC. It encodes CAWTPTRFGLSGANVLTF.

The chain is built from TRBV7-2 and TRBJ2-1; possible D gene TRBD1, 5 bases. The CDR3 loop spans 15 amino acids. The V and J ends lost 3 bases and 3 bases respectively, with 12 bases between them. Germline lookup yields CDR1 SGHTA and CDR2 FQGNSA. The CDR3 DNA reads TGTGCCAGCAGCTTCCAGGGCTCCCTCTACAATGAGCAGTTCTTC. Its protein is CASSFQGSLYNEQFF.

This chain uses TRBV11-2 with TRBJ2-5; tentatively, D is TRBD2 (5 bases). Germline CDR1 is SGHAT and CDR2 is FQNNGV. The length of the CDR3 is 13 residues. Trimming removed 3 bases from V and 9 bases from J, with 14 bases in between. The DNA of the CDR3 is TGTGCCAGCAGCTTGACCCTCCTAGCTGCCCAGTACTTC. Translated: CASSLTLLAAQYF.